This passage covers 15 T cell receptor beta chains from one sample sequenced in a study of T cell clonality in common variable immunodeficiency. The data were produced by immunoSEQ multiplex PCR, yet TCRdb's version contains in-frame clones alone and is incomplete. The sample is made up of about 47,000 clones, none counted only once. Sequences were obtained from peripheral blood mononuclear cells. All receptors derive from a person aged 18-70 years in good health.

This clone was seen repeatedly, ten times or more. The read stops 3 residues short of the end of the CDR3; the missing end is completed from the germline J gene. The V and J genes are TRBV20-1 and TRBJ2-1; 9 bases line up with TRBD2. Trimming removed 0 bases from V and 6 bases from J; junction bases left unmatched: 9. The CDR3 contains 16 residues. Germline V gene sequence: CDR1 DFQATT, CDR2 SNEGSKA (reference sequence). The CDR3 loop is CSAREVGAGGFNEQFF. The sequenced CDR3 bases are TGCAGTGCTAGAGAAGTTGGGGCGGGGGGGTTCAATGAG.

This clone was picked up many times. CDR3 sequence reads: CASSSGQGQSYEQYF. Partial CDR3 DNA: TGCGCCAGCAGCTCTGGACAGGGCCAGTCCTACGAG. The chain carries TRBV5-1 and TRBJ2-7, with 8 positions matching TRBD1. The read ends 3 residues early relative to the CDR3; the germline J gene fills the gap. V lost 3 bases and J lost 1; bases outside the gene matches: 6. The CDR3 length is 15 residues. Germline V gene data show CDR1 as SGHRS and CDR2 as YFSETQ.

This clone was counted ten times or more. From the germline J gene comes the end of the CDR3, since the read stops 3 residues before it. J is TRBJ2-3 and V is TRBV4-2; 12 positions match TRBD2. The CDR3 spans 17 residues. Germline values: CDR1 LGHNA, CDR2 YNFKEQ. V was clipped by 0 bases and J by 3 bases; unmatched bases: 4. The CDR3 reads CASSQETSGGVTDTQYF. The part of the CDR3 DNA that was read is TGTGCCAGCAGCCAAGAGACTAGCGGGGGAGTTACAGATACG.

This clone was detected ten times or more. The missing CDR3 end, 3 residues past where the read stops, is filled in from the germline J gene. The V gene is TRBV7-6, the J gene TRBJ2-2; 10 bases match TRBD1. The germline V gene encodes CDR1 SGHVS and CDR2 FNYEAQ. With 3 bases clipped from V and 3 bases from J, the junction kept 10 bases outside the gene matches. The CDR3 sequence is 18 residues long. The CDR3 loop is CASSFARQGAQDTGELFF. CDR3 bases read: TGTGCCAGCAGCTTCGCCCGACAGGGGGCGCAGGACACCGGGGAG.

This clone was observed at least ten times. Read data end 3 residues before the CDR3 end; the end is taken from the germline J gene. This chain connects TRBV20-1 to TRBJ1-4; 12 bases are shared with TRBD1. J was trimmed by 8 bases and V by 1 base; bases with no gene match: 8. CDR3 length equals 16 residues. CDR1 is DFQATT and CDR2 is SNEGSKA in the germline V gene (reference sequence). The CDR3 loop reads CSARASGGTGGEKLFF. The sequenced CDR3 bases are TGCAGTGCTAGAGCCTCGGGGGGGACAGGGGGCGAAAAA.

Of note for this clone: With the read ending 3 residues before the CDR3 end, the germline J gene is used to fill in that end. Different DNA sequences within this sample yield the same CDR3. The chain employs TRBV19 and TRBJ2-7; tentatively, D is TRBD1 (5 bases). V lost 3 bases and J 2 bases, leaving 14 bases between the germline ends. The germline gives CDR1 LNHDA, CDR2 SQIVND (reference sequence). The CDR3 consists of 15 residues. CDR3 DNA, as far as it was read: TGTGCCAGTAGTATTGGTTCGCCAGGGACCTACGAG. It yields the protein CASSIGSPGTYE. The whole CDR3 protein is CASSIGSPGTYEQYF.

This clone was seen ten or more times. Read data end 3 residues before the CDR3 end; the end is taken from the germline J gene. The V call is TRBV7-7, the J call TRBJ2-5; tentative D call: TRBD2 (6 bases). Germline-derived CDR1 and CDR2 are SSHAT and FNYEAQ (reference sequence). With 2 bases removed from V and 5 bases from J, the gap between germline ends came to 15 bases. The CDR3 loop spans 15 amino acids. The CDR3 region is CASSLNWGLGETQYF. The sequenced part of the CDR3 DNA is TGTGCCAGCAGCTTAAATTGGGGACTGGGGGAGACC.

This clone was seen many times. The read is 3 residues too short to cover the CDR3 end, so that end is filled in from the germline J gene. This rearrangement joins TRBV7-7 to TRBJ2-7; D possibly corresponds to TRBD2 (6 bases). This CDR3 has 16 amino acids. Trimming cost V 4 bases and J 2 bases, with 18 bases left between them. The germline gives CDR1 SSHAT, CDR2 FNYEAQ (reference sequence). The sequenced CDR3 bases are TGTGCCAGCAGCTGCCAACGACGGCGGGGAACCTACGAG. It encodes CASSCQRRRGTYE. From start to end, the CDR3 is CASSCQRRRGTYEQYF.

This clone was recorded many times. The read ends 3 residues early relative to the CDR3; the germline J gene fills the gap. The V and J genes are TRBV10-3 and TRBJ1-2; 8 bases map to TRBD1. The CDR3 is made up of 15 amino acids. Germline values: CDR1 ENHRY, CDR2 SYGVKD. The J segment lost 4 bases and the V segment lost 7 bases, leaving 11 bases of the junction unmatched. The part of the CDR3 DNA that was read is TGTGCCATCACCGTAGGACAGGGAAGGTCCTATGGC. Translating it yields CAITVGQGRSYG. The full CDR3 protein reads CAITVGQGRSYGYTF.

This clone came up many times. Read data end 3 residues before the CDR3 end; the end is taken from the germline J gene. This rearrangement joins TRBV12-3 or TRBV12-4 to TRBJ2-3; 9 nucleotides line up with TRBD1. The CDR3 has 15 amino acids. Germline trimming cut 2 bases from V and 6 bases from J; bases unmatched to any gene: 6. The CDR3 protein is CASSLFGTGSDTQYF. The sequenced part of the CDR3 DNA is TGTGCCAGCAGTTTATTCGGGACAGGGTCCGATACG.

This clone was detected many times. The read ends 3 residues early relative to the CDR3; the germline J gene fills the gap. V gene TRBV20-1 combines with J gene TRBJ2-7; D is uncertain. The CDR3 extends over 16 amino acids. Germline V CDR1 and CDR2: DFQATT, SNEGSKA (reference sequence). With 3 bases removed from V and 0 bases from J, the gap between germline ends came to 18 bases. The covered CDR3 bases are TGCAGTGCTAGCGAGTCAGGCAGTTTAATCTCCTACGAG. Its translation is CSASESGSLISYE. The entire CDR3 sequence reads CSASESGSLISYEQYF.

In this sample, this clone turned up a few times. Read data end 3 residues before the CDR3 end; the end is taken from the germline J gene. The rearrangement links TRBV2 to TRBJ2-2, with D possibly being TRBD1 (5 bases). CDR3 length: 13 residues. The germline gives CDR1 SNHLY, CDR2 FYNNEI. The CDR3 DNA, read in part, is TGTGCCAGCAGTGGGCAGGGTTATGAAAAG. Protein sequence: CASSGQGYEK. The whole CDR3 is CASSGQGYEKLFF.

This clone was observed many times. The CDR3 bases that were read are TGTGCCAGTAGTATTAGTTCCCTGGTTGATACG. This sequence encodes CASSISSLVDT. The full CDR3 protein reads CASSISSLVDTQYF. This chain connects TRBV19 to TRBJ2-3; no reliable D call. The read ends 3 residues shy of where the CDR3 ends; the end is completed using the germline J gene. This CDR3 has 14 amino acids. Trimming stripped 3 bases from V and 6 bases from J, with 13 bases between. The germline gives CDR1 LNHDA, CDR2 SQIVND (reference sequence).

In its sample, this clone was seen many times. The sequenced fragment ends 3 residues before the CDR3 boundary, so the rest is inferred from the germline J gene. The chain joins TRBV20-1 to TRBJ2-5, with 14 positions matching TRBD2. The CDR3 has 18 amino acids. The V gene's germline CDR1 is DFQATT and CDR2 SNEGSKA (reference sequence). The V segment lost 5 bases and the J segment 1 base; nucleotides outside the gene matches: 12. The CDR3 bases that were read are TGCAGTGCTGACGGACTAGCGGGGGGTCTATGGCCCCAAGAGACC. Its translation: CSADGLAGGLWPQET. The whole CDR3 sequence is CSADGLAGGLWPQETQYF.

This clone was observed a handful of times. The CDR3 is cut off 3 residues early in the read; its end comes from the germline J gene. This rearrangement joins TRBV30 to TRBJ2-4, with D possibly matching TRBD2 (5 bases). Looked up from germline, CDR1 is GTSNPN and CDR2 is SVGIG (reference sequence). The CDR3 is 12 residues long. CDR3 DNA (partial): TGTGCCTGGGAGGGTGGCAGTTATGGT. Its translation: CAWEGGSYG. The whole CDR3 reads CAWEGGSYGQYF. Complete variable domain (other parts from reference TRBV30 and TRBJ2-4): SQTIHQWPATLVQPVGSPLSLECTVEGTSNPNLYWYRQAAGRGLQLLFYSVGIGQISSEVPQNLSASRPQDRQFILSSKKLLLSDSGFYLCAWEGGSYGQYFGAGTRLSVL.